Shown below are 20 T cell receptor beta chains from a single sample sequenced in a study of shared T cell receptors in the human thymus. The data were produced by immunoSEQ multiplex PCR, yet TCRdb's version contains in-frame clones alone and is incomplete. The table lists roughly 660,000 clones, 70% to 90% of them singletons. These same records also appear under a second study, on human thymus T cells.

Sequenced input: thymocytes. The receptors were gathered from a boy younger than two with a congenital heart defect.

This clone has a handful of counts. The chain recombines TRBV4-1 with TRBJ1-4; maybe TRBD1 (5 bases). Germline V CDR1 and CDR2: MGHRA, YSYEKL. Deletions cut 1 base from V and 7 bases from J, with 13 bases between. This CDR3 has 15 amino acids. The CDR3 bases are TGCGCCAGCAGCCAAGTTCCAGGGTGGACTGAAAAACTGTTTTTT. Encoded protein: CASSQVPGWTEKLFF.

The chain has TRBV7-9 and TRBJ2-1; D remains ambiguous. Deletions cut 3 bases from V and 5 bases from J, with 8 bases between. The CDR3 contains 13 residues. The germline CDR1 and CDR2 sequences are SEHNR and FQNEAQ (reference sequence). Here the CDR3 DNA reads TGTGCCAGCAGCTTCAAAGCGCACAATGAGCAGTTCTTC. It yields the protein CASSFKAHNEQFF.

V gene TRBV7-8 combines with J gene TRBJ1-5, with 9 bases fitting TRBD1. Germline lookup yields CDR1 SGHVS and CDR2 FQNEAQ. Trimming took 4 bases from V and 0 from J; bases not matched to a gene: 4. The CDR3 runs 16 residues. The CDR3, as DNA: TGTGCCAGCAGCTACCGGGACAGGGATAGCAATCAGCCCCAGCATTTT. Translating it yields CASSYRDRDSNQPQHF.

The chain joins TRBV27 to TRBJ2-1; perhaps TRBD1 as D (6 bases). Trimming cost V 8 bases and J 8 bases, with 13 bases left between them. Germline loops: CDR1 MNHEY, CDR2 SMNVEV (reference sequence). The CDR3 runs 12 residues. CDR3 sequence reads: CASPSGVDEQFF. CDR3 coding DNA: TGTGCCAGCCCTTCAGGGGTCGATGAGCAGTTCTTC.

CDR3 sequence (DNA): TGTGCCAGCAGTTCCAGGTCTGGTGGAAAACTGTTTTTT. It is translated as CASSSRSGGKLFF. This chain joins TRBV6-5 and TRBJ1-4; D is unclear. The CDR3 sequence is 13 residues long. V shed 4 bases and J shed 10 bases, with 13 bases lying between them. Per germline, CDR1 MNHEY and CDR2 SVGAGI.

V usage is TRBV2 and J usage is TRBJ1-5; no reliable D call. This CDR3 comprises 14 residues. Germline lookup yields CDR1 SNHLY and CDR2 FYNNEI. The V end was cut by 1 base, the J end by 4 bases, with 8 bases between. The CDR3: CASSEDSDNQPQHF. The CDR3 DNA follows: TGTGCCAGCAGTGAAGACTCCGATAATCAGCCCCAGCATTTT. Filled out from reference TRBV2 and TRBJ1-5, the complete variable domain reads EPEVTQTPSHQVTQMGQEVILRCVPISNHLYFYWYRQILGQKVEFLVSFYNNEISEKSEIFDDQFSVERPDGSNFTLKIRSTKLEDSAMYFCASSEDSDNQPQHFGDGTRLSIL.

The gene calls are TRBV29-1 and TRBJ2-1; no firm D call. Germline CDR1 SQVTM, CDR2 ANQGSEA. V was clipped by 3 bases and J by 5 bases, with 8 bases between them. The CDR3 contains 12 residues. DNA for the CDR3: TGCAGCGTTGACTCGAGCGACAATGAGCAGTTCTTC. Protein: CSVDSSDNEQFF.

J is TRBJ1-2 and V is TRBV5-1; TRBD1 is a possible D gene (6 bases). This CDR3 is built from 13 residues. Germline CDR1 SGHRS, CDR2 YFSETQ. Trimming cost V 5 bases and J 4 bases, with 12 bases left between them. For the CDR3, the DNA is TGCGCCAGCAGTTGGGACATATCCTATGGCTACACCTTC. Protein sequence: CASSWDISYGYTF.

The chain combines TRBV11-3 with TRBJ2-2; 7 bases map to TRBD2. This CDR3 is built from 17 residues. The germline V gene encodes CDR1 SGHNT and CDR2 YENEEA. The V and J ends lost 1 base and 4 bases, in that order; junction bases with no gene match: 9. The CDR3 reads CASSLGGGSLGTGELFF. In nucleotides, the CDR3 is TGTGCCAGCAGCTTAGGCGGCGGGAGCTTGGGCACCGGGGAGCTGTTTTTT. The variable domain in full, completed from reference TRBV11-3 and TRBJ2-2, reads EAGVVQSPRYKIIEKKQPVAFWCNPISGHNTLYWYLQNLGQGPELLIRYENEEAVDDSQLPKDRFSAERLKGVDSTLKIQPAELGDSAVYLCASSLGGGSLGTGELFFGEGSRLTVL.

This sequence joins TRBV10-1 and TRBJ2-7; 11 nucleotides line up with TRBD1. V was clipped by 6 bases and J by 3 bases; unmatched bases: 4. CDR1 WNHNN and CDR2 SYGVQD come from the germline V gene (reference sequence). CDR3 size: 14 residues. CDR3 in amino acids: CASRDRGLDYEQYF. The CDR3, as DNA: TGCGCCAGCAGGGACAGGGGGCTGGACTACGAGCAGTACTTC.

V usage is TRBV15 and J usage is TRBJ2-7; 7 positions agree with TRBD2. CDR1 and CDR2 from the germline V gene are LNHNV and YYDKDF (reference sequence). The CDR3 covers 19 residues. Losses at the gene ends were 0 bases for V and 3 bases for J; bases not matched to a gene: 17. The chain's CDR3 is CATSREKRRAGLLFYEQYF. The CDR3 DNA reads as TGTGCCACCAGCAGAGAAAAAAGGCGAGCGGGATTACTTTTCTACGAGCAGTACTTC.

The chain carries TRBV10-3 and TRBJ2-2; no definite D call. Germline V gene lookup returns CDR1 ENHRY and CDR2 SYGVKD. The CDR3 contains 16 residues. V lost 3 bases, J lost 5 bases, and 16 bases lay in between. The CDR3 loop reads CAISDHGHIVTGELFF. The CDR3 bases are TGTGCCATCAGTGATCATGGGCACATCGTGACCGGGGAGCTGTTTTTT.

The chain has TRBV15 and TRBJ2-7; D unresolved. Germline assignment: CDR1 LNHNV and CDR2 YYDKDF (reference sequence). The CDR3 totals 16 residues. V lost 1 base and J lost 3, with 16 bases in between. CDR3 region: CATSRVPESPLYEQYF. The CDR3 coding sequence is TGTGCCACCAGCAGAGTCCCAGAATCCCCCCTCTACGAGCAGTACTTC.

The chain couples TRBV6-4 to TRBJ2-6; D gene uncertain. The germline V and J ends were trimmed by 8 bases and 8 bases, with 7 bases remaining between them. There are 11 residues in the CDR3. Germline assignment: CDR1 MRHNA and CDR2 SNTAGT. For the CDR3, the DNA is TGTGCCAGCGTCCTGTCCAACGTCCTGACTTTC. It is translated as CASVLSNVLTF.

The J gene is TRBJ2-1, the V gene TRBV27; 10 nucleotides agree with TRBD2. The V gene end was trimmed by 5 bases and the J gene end by 5 bases; junction bases not matched to a gene: 12. Germline CDR1 reads MNHEY; CDR2 reads SMNVEV (reference sequence). CDR3 length: 17 residues. The DNA for the CDR3 is TGTGCCAGCAGTCCGCACACCGGGACTAGCGAAAACAATGAGCAGTTCTTC. Amino acid sequence: CASSPHTGTSENNEQFF.

This clone has only a few counts. V is TRBV28 and J is TRBJ1-5; 7 nucleotides line up with TRBD1. With V trimmed by 2 bases and J by 6 bases, 7 bases remained unmatched. The CDR3 consists of 15 residues. Germline values: CDR1 MDHEN, CDR2 SYDVKM. Here the CDR3 DNA reads TGTGCCAGCAGTTTACCCCGACAGGGCAGTCAGCCCCAGCATTTT. It is translated as CASSLPRQGSQPQHF. The whole variable domain, filled in from reference TRBV28 and TRBJ1-5, reads DVKVTQSSRYLVKRTGEKVFLECVQDMDHENMFWYRQDPGLGLRLIYFSYDVKMKEKGDIPEGYSVSREKKERFSLILESASTNQTSMYLCASSLPRQGSQPQHFGDGTRLSIL.

V gene TRBV19 combines with J gene TRBJ2-5; TRBD2 aligns across 10 bases. The J call is in doubt because the DNA end fits TRBJ2-7 better. CDR1 and CDR2 from the germline V gene are LNHDA and SQIVND (reference sequence). The CDR3 sequence is 14 residues long. This CDR3 is CASKTLAGDDEQYF. The DNA for the CDR3 is TGTGCCAGTAAAACTCTAGCGGGAGACGACGAGCAGTACTTC.

V and J are TRBV7-2 and TRBJ2-7; 8 nucleotides agree with TRBD2. In germline, CDR1 is SGHTA, CDR2 FQGNSA. With V trimmed by 1 base and J by 7 bases, 0 bases remained unmatched. The CDR3 is 12 residues long. Here the CDR3 DNA reads TGTGCCAGCAGCTTAGGCGGGAGGGAGCAGTACTTC. As protein: CASSLGGREQYF.

The gene calls are TRBV11-2 and TRBJ2-1, with D hard to call. The CDR3 contains 15 residues. Germline V CDR1 and CDR2: SGHAT, FQNNGV. V lost 2 bases and J 8 bases, leaving 16 bases between the germline ends. In DNA, the CDR3 is TGTGCCAGCAGCTTACCCCCCCCGCTAGTCGATGAGCAGTTCTTC. Protein: CASSLPPPLVDEQFF.

This chain uses TRBV4-3 with TRBJ1-2, with 7 nucleotides matching TRBD1. CDR1 and CDR2 from the germline V gene are LGHNA and YSLEER. The junction had 6 bases not matched to a gene; V was cut back by 7 bases and J by 4 bases. CDR3 length: 13 amino acids. CDR3 loop: CASKTTGAYGYTF. The CDR3 DNA reads TGCGCCAGCAAAACAACAGGGGCCTATGGCTACACCTTC.